The following is a T cell receptor beta chain sequence with its context. This clonotype showed up just a few times. No cognate antigen has been identified for it. Base qualities are not at hand, and no much larger clone is one base apart. The reads were generated on an Illumina HiSeq 2500. Quantitative 5'-RACE with molecular barcodes was used to prepare TCR beta libraries. As for the original processing: Disease-linked TCR variants were identified with a new computational method built on a probabilistic model of VDJ rearrangement. TCRdb cleaned the public reads at Q25 with fastp, built clones with MiXCR and kept in-frame beta chains. All rows with the same CDR3 protein become a single entry with the most common DNA and genes. The authors' filters were not applied to this entry. Present in this sample are 250,000 to 300,000 distinct CDR3 sequences, 15% to 20% of which were seen just once. The ten largest account for roughly 34% of the sample.

This entry belongs to a study of CD8 T cells in ankylosing spondylitis (dated by TCRdb to 2015 to 2018). For the study in its entirety: The study set out to find disease-linked TCR variants by profiling T cell receptor beta repertoires in ankylosing spondylitis patients and healthy donors. The full study cohort was made up of under 30 ankylosing spondylitis patients and 108 healthy donors. Peripheral blood was sampled, and synovial fluid was additionally collected from ankylosing spondylitis patients.

The paper as a whole reports these results and caveats: The disease-linked clones had a CD8+ phenotype and were found at relatively low frequencies in peripheral blood. The disease-linked clones were reported as significantly enriched in matched synovial fluid samples from ankylosing spondylitis patients. Blood from ankylosing spondylitis patients appeared to be characterized by a TCR beta motif made up of several highly homologous amino acid variants. Some of the motif variants had been reported before in the synovial fluid and blood of reactive arthritis patients, a finding that suggests common disease-initiation mechanisms.

The sequencing sample was made of blood, either unsorted or a sorted T cell fraction (not recorded which). The TCR was taken from a male donor with ankylosing spondylitis or in good health (not recorded which).

The CDR3 amino acid sequence is: CASSLRLRGSYNEQFF. The base sequence is TGTGCCAGCAGTTTACGTCTTCGCGGGAGCTACAATGAGCAGTTCTTC. The chain is encoded by TRBV28 joined to TRBJ2-1; the junction holds 7 bases that match TRBD2. According to the germline V gene, CDR1 reads MDHEN and CDR2 reads SYDVKM. For this chain, trimming is 2 bases at the V end and 3 bases at the J end, and the number of junction bases without a gene match is 7. Inclusive of the bounding cysteine and phenylalanine, the CDR3 is 16 residues long. The kept DNA is CDR3 alone, 48 bases in frame from the first base.